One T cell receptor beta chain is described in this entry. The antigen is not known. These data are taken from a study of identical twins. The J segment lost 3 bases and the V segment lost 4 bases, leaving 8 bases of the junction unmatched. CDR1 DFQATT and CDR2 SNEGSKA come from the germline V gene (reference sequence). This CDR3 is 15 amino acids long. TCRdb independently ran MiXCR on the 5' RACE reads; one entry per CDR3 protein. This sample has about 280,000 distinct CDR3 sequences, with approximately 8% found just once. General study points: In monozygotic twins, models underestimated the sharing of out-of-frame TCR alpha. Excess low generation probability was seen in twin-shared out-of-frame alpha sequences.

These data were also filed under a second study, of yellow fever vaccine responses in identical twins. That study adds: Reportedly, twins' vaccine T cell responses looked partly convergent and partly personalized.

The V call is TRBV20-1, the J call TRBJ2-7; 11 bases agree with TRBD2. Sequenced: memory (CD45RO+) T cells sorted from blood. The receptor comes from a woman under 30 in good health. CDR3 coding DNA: TGCAGTGCTAACCCCCTAGCGGGAGGTAACTACGAGCAGTACTTC. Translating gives CSANPLAGGNYEQYF.